These T cell receptor beta chains were read from a single sample in a study of blood T cell repertoires in COVID-19. Profiling relied on immunoSEQ multiplex PCR, and the TCRdb table lists in-frame clones only, not all of them. The sample gives approximately 260,000 clones, under 90% of which show up once; around 9.2% is in the top ten. Material: peripheral blood. The receptors stem from a human donor in a cohort sampled during active COVID-19. Each CDR3 is given with its conserved first and last residue. The order of the fields is CDR3 protein, CDR3 DNA, J gene, clone size, V gene, D gene. D genes are given only for firm matches. Clone size, where shown, is once, few, many, or a class for clones that have expanded.

CASSNYSGVSYNEQFF,TGTGCCAGCAGCAACTATAGCGGGGTTTCCTACAATGAGCAGTTCTTC,TRBJ2-1,NA,TRBV7-9,TRBD2
CASSRQGAQMSSRNIQYF,TGTGCCAGCAGCCGTCAGGGGGCGCAAATGTCATCACGGAACATTCAGTACTTC,TRBJ2-4,few,TRBV5-5,TRBD1
CASSERRDYEQYF,TGTGCCAGCAGCGAGCGCCGGGACTACGAGCAGTACTTC,TRBJ2-7,few,TRBV11-3,NA
CASSRLGTLAQETQYF,TGCGCCAGCAGCCGGCTCGGGACATTGGCACAAGAGACCCAGTACTTC,TRBJ2-5,NA,TRBV5-1,NA
CASSSYRGFGQYF,TGTGCCAGCAGTTCGTACAGGGGGTTTGGGCAGTACTTC,TRBJ2-7,NA,TRBV27,TRBD1
CASSLGLVETQYF,TGTGCCAGCAGCTTAGGACTAGTAGAGACCCAGTACTTC,TRBJ2-5,NA,TRBV11-2,NA
CASSETGTGVGEQYF,TGTGCCAGCAGTGAAACCGGGACAGGGGTCGGCGAGCAGTACTTC,TRBJ2-7,NA,TRBV2,TRBD1
CASSLRQGANEQYF,TGTGCCAGCAGCTTGAGGCAGGGGGCGAACGAGCAGTACTTC,TRBJ2-7,NA,TRBV5-6,TRBD1
CAISSHYPGQGADQPQHF,TGTGCCATCAGCTCACATTATCCGGGACAGGGGGCCGATCAGCCCCAGCATTTT,TRBJ1-5,NA,TRBV10-3,TRBD1
CASSLRENTEAFF,TGTGCCAGCAGCCTACGGGAGAACACTGAAGCTTTCTTT,TRBJ1-1,NA,TRBV7-8,NA
CASSPQGQGGRETQYF,TGTGCCAGCAGCCCCCAGGGACAGGGTGGCCGAGAGACCCAGTACTTC,TRBJ2-5,NA,TRBV6-2/TRBV6-3,TRBD1
CASITRGGKGLGETQYF,TGTGCCAGCATCACTAGGGGGGGGAAGGGTTTGGGAGAGACCCAGTACTTC,TRBJ2-5,NA,TRBV28,NA
CASSLSGTGAILNTDTQYF,TGTGCCAGCAGTTTAAGCGGGACAGGCGCAATATTAAACACAGATACGCAGTATTTT,TRBJ2-3,NA,TRBV27,NA
CASSQDLQVVNEKLFF,TGCGCCAGCAGCCAAGATTTGCAGGTGGTTAATGAAAAACTGTTTTTT,TRBJ1-4,NA,TRBV4-3,NA